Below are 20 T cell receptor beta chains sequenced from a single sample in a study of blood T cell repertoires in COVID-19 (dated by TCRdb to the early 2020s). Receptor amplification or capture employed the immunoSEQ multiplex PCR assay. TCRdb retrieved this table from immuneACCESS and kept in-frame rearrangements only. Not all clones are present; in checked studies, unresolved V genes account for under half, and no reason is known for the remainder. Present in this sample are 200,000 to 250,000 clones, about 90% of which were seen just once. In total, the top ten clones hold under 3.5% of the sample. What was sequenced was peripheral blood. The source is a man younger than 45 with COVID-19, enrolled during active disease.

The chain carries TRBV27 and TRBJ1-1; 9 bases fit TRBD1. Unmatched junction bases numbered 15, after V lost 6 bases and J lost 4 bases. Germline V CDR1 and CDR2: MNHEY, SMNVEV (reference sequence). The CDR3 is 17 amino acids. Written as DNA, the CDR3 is TGTGCCAGCAGGTTAGGGCGGGACAGGGAGAAGGTCACTGAAGCTTTCTTT. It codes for CASRLGRDREKVTEAFF.

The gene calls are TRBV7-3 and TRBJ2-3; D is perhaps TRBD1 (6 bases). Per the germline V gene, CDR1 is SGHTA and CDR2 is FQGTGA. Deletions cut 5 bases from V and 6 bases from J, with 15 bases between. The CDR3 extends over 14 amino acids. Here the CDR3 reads CASSPTGAADTQYF. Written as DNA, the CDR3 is TGTGCCAGCAGCCCGACAGGCGCGGCGGATACGCAGTATTTT. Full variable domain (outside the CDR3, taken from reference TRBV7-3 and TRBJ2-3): GAGVSQTPSNKVTEKGKYVELRCDPISGHTALYWYRQSLGQGPEFLIYFQGTGAADDSGLPNDRFFAVRPEGSVSTLKIQRTERGDSAVYLCASSPTGAADTQYFGPGTRLTVL.

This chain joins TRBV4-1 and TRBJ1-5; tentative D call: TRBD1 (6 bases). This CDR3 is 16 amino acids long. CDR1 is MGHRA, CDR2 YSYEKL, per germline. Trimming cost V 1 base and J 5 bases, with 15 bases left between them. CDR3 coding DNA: TGCGCCAGCAGCCAAGGATCCGGGACACTTGATCAGCCCCAGCATTTT. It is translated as CASSQGSGTLDQPQHF.

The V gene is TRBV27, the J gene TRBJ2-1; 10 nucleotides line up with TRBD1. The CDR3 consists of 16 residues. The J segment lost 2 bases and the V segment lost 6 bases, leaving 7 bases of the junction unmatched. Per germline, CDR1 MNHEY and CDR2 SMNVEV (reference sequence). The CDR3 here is CASSPWGTGAYNEQFF. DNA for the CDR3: TGTGCCAGCAGCCCCTGGGGGACAGGGGCCTACAATGAGCAGTTCTTC.

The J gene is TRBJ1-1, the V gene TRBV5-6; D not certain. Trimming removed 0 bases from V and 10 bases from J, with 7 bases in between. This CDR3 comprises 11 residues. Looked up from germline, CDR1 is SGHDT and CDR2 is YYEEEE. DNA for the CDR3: TGTGCCAGCAGCTTGGGTCCCGGAGCTTTCTTT. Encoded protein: CASSLGPGAFF. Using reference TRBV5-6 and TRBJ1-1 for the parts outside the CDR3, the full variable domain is DAGVTQSPTHLIKTRGQQVTLRCSPKSGHDTVSWYQQALGQGPQFIFQYYEEEERQRGNFPDRFSGHQFPNYSSELNVNALLLGDSALYLCASSLGPGAFFGQGTRLTVV.

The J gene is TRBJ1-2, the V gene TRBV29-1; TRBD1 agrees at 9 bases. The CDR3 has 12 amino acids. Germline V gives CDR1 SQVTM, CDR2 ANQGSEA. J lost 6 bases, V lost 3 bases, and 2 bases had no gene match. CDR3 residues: CSVERTGDGYTF. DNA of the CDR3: TGCAGCGTTGAGAGGACAGGGGATGGCTACACCTTC.

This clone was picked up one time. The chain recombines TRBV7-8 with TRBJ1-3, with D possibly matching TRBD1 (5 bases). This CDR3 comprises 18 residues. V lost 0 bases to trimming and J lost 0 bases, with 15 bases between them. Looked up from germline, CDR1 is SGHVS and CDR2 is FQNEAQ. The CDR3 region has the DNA TGTGCCAGCAGCTTAGCCGCGCAGCGGGGCATCTCTGGAAACACCATATATTTT. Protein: CASSLAAQRGISGNTIYF.

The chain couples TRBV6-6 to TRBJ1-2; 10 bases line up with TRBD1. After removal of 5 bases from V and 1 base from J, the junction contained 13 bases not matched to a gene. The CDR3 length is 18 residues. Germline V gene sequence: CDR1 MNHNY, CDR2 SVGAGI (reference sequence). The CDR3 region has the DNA TGTGCCAGCAGTCTGGATGGGACAGGGGCCCTACGTAACTATGGCTACACCTTC. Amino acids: CASSLDGTGALRNYGYTF.

The CDR3 nucleotides read TGTGCCAGCAGCTTGGCCGGGACTCCTCCTAGCACAGATACGCAGTATTTT. Translation: CASSLAGTPPSTDTQYF. The gene calls are TRBV5-4 and TRBJ2-3, with a possible D match to TRBD2 (6 bases). The CDR3 extends over 17 amino acids. Trimming pared 0 bases from V and 0 bases from J, leaving 14 bases between. Looked up from germline, CDR1 is SGHNT and CDR2 is YYREEE (reference sequence).

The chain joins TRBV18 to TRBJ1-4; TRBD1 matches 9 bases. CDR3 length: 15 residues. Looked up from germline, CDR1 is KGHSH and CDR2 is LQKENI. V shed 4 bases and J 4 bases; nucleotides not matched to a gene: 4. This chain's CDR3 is CASSRGTGSNEKLFF. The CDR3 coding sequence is TGTGCCAGCTCACGAGGGACAGGGAGTAATGAAAAACTGTTTTTT. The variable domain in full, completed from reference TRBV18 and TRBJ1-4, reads NAGVMQNPRHLVRRRGQEARLRCSPMKGHSHVYWYRQLPEEGLKFMVYLQKENIIDESGMPKERFSAEFPKEGPSILRIQQVVRGDSAAYFCASSRGTGSNEKLFFGSGTQLSVL.

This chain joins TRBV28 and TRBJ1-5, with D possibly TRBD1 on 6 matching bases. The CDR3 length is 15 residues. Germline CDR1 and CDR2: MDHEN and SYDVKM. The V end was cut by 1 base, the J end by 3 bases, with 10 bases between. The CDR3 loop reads CASSLLQGLNQPQHF. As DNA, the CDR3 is TGTGCCAGCAGTTTATTACAGGGCCTCAATCAGCCCCAGCATTTT.

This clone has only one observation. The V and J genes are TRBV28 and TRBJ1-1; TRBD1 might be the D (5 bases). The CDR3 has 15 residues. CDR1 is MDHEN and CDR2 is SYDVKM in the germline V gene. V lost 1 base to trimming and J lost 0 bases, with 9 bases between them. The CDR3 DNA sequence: TGTGCCAGCAGTTTATCTCAGGGCCTGAACACTGAAGCTTTCTTT. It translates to CASSLSQGLNTEAFF.

CDR3 coding DNA: TGTGCCACCAGCAGGTCGGGAGGGCGAGGCGAGCAGTACTTC. Protein: CATSRSGGRGEQYF. The rearrangement uses TRBV15 and TRBJ2-7; 8 positions agree with TRBD2. Germline lookup yields CDR1 LNHNV and CDR2 YYDKDF (reference sequence). V lost 3 bases, J lost 6 bases, and 7 bases stayed unmatched. This CDR3 is built from 14 residues.

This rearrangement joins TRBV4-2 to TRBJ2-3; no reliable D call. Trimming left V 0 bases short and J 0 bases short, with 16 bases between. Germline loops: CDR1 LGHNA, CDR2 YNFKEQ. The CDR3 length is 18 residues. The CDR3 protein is CASSQDLNRLDSTDTQYF. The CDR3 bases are TGTGCCAGCAGCCAAGATCTGAACAGATTAGATAGCACAGATACGCAGTATTTT.

The CDR3 region has the DNA TGTGCCACCAGTGATCCCTCCCTGTCTACCTACGAGCAGTACTTC. Encoded protein: CATSDPSLSTYEQYF. This sequence joins TRBV24-1 and TRBJ2-7; no clear D. Germline loops: CDR1 KGHDR, CDR2 SFDVKD. CDR3 length: 15 amino acids. Trimming pared 3 bases from V and 2 bases from J, leaving 13 bases between.

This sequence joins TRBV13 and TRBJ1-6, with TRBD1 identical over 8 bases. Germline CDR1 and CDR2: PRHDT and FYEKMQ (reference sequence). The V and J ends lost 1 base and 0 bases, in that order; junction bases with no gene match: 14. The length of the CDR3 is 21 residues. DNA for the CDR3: TGTGCCAGCAGCTTAGTGGCCGGGACAGGCCCTTTGAGCTCCTATAATTCACCCCTCCACTTT. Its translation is CASSLVAGTGPLSSYNSPLHF.

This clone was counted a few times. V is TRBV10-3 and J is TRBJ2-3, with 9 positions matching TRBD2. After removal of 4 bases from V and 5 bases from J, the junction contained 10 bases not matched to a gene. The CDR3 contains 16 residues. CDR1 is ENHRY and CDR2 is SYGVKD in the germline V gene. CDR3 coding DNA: TGTGCCATCAGTGTAGGTATAGCGGGGGCGCTAGATACGCAGTATTTT. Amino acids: CAISVGIAGALDTQYF.

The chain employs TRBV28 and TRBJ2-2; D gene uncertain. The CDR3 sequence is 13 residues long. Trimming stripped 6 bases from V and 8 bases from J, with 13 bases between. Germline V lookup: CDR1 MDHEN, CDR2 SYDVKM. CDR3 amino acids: CASSKTWSGELFF. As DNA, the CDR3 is TGTGCCAGCAGCAAGACTTGGTCTGGGGAGCTGTTTTTT.

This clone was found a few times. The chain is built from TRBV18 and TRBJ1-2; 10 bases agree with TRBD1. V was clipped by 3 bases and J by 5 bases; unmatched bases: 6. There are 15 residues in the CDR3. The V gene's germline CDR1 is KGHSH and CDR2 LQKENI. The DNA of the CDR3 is TGTGCCAGCTCACCCCTGACAGGGGGCGCTTATGGCTACACCTTC. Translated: CASSPLTGGAYGYTF.

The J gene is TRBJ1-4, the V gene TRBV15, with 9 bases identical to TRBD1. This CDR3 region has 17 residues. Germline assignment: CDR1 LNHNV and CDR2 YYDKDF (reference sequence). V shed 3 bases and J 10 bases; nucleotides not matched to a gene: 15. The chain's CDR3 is CATSSPLPGQGSRKLFF. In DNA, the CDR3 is TGTGCCACCAGCAGCCCTCTTCCGGGACAGGGTTCTCGAAAACTGTTTTTT.